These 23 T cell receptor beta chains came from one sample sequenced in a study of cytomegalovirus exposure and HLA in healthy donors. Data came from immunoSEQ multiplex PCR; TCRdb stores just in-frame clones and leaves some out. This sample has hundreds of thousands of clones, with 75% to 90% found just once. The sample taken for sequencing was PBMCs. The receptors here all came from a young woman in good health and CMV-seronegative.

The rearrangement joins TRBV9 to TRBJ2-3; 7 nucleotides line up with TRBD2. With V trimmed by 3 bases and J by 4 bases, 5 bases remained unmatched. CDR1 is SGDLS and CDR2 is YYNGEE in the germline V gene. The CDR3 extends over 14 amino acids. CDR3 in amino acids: CASSGQGGADTQYF. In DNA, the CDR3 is TGTGCCAGCAGCGGCCAGGGAGGGGCAGATACGCAGTATTTT.

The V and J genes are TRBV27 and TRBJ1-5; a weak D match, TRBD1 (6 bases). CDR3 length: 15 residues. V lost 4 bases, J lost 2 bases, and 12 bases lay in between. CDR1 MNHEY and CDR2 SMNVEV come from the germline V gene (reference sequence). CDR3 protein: CASSWGRGGNQPQHF. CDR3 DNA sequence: TGTGCCAGCAGTTGGGGCAGGGGCGGCAATCAGCCCCAGCATTTT.

The CDR3 region has the DNA TGTGCCAGTAGTACCCTGGGACAGCCAGCCCACGAGCAGTACTTC. Its protein product is CASSTLGQPAHEQYF. This rearrangement joins TRBV19 to TRBJ2-7; TRBD1 agrees at 7 bases. After removal of 4 bases from V and 5 bases from J, the junction contained 11 bases not matched to a gene. The CDR3 is made up of 15 amino acids. Germline assignment: CDR1 LNHDA and CDR2 SQIVND (reference sequence).

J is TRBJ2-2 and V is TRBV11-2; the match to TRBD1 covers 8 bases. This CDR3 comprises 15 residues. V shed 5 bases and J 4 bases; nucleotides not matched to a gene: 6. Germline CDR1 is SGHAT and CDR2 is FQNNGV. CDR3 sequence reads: CASSLRQGSTGELFF. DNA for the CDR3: TGTGCCAGCAGCCTAAGACAGGGGAGCACCGGGGAGCTGTTTTTT. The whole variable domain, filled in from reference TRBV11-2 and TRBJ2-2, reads EAGVAQSPRYKIIEKRQSVAFWCNPISGHATLYWYQQILGQGPKLLIQFQNNGVVDDSQLPKDRFSAERLKGVDSTLKIQPAKLEDSAVYLCASSLRQGSTGELFFGEGSRLTVL.

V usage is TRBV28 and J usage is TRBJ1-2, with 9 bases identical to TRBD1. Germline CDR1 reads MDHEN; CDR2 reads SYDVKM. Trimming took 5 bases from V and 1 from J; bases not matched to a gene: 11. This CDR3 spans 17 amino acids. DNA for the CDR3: TGTGCCAGCAGTAGCTTTGGTGGACAGGGGAATAACTATGGCTACACCTTC. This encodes CASSSFGGQGNNYGYTF.

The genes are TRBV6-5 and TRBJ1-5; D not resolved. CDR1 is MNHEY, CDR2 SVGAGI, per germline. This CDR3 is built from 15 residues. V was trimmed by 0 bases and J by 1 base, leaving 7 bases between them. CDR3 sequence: CASSYSARSNQPQHF. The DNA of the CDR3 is TGTGCCAGCAGTTACTCCGCCAGAAGCAATCAGCCCCAGCATTTT.

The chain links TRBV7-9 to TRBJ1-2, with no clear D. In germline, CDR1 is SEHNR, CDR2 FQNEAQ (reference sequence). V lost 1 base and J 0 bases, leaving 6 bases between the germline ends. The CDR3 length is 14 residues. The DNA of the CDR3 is TGTGCCAGCAGCTTAGGAGGAGCTAACTATGGCTACACCTTC. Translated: CASSLGGANYGYTF.

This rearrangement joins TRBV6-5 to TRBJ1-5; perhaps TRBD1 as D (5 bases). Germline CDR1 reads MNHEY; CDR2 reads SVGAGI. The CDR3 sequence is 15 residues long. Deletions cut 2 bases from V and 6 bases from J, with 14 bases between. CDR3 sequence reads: CASSYRQGGGQPQHF. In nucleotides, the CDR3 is TGTGCCAGCAGTTACAGGCAGGGCGGCGGTCAGCCCCAGCATTTT.

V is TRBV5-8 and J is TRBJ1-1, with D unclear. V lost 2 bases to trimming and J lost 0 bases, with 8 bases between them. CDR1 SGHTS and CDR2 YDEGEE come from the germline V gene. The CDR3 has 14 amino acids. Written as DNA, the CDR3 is TGTGCCAGCAGCTTACAGCTCATGAACACTGAAGCTTTCTTT. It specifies CASSLQLMNTEAFF.

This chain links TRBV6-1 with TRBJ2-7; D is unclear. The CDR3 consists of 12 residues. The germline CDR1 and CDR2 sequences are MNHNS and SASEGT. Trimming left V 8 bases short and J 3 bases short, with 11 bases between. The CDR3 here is CASPDGRYEQYF. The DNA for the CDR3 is TGTGCCAGCCCCGATGGGCGCTACGAGCAGTACTTC.

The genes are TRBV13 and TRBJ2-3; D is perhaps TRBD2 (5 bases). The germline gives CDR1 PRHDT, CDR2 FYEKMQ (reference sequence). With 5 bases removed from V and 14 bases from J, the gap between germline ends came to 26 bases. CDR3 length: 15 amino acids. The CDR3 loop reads CASSQQGGSAIGRYF. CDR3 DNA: TGTGCCAGCAGCCAACAAGGAGGTAGCGCCATCGGACGGTATTTT.

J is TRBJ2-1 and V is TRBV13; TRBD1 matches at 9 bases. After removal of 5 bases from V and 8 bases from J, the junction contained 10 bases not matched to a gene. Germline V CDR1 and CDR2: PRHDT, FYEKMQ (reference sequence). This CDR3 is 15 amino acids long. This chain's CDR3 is CASSLGTGLSYEQFF. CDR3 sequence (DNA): TGTGCCAGCAGCCTCGGGACAGGGCTTTCCTATGAGCAGTTCTTC.

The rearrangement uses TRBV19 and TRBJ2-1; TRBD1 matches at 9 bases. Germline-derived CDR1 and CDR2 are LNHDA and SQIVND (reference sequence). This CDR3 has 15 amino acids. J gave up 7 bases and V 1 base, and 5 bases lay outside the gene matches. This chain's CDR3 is CASSIGGTGKNEQFF. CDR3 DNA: TGTGCCAGTAGTATAGGCGGGACAGGGAAGAATGAGCAGTTCTTC.

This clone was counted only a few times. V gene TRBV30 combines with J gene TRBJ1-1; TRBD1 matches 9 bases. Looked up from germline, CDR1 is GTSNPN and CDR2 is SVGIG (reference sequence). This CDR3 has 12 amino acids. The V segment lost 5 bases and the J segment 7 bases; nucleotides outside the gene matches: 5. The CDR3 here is CAWDRGRIEAFF. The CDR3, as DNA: TGTGCCTGGGACAGGGGGAGAATTGAAGCTTTCTTT.

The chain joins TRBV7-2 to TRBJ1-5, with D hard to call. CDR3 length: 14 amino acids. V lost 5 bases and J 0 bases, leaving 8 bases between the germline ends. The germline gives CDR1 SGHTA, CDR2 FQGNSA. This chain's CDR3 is CASSTYGSNQPQHF. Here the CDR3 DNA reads TGTGCCAGCAGCACCTATGGTAGCAATCAGCCCCAGCATTTT.

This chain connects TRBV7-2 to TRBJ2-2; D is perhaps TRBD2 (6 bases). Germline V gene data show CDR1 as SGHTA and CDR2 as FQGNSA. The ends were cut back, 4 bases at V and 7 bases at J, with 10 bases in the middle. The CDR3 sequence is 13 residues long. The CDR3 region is CASSWGRLGELFF. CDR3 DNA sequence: TGTGCCAGCAGCTGGGGGAGGCTCGGGGAGCTGTTTTTT.

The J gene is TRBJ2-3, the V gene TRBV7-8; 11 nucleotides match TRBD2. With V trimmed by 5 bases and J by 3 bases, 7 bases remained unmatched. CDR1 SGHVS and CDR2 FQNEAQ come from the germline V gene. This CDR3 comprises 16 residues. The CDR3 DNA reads TGTGCCAGCAGCCTACTAGCGGGAGTGCTGACAGATACGCAGTATTTT. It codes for CASSLLAGVLTDTQYF.

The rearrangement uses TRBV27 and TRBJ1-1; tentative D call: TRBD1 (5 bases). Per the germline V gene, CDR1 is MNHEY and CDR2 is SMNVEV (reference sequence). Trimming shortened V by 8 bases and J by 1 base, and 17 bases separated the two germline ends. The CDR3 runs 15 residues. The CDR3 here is CASSILGAANTEAFF. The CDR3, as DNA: TGTGCCAGCTCTATTTTAGGGGCCGCGAACACTGAAGCTTTCTTT.

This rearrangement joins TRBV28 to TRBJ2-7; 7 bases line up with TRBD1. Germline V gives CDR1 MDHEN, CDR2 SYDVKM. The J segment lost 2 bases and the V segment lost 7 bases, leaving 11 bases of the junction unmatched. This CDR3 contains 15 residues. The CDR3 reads CASTTSTGLAYEQYF. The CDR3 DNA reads TGTGCCAGCACAACCTCGACAGGGTTAGCCTACGAGCAGTACTTC.

The CDR3 DNA is TGTGCCAGCAGCCGCAGCGGGGGGACCTACGAGCAGTACTTC. Protein sequence: CASSRSGGTYEQYF. The chain links TRBV11-2 to TRBJ2-7, with 9 bases aligning to TRBD2. Germline CDR1 SGHAT, CDR2 FQNNGV. The CDR3 covers 14 residues. V gave up 5 bases and J gave up 2 bases; unmatched junction bases: 4.

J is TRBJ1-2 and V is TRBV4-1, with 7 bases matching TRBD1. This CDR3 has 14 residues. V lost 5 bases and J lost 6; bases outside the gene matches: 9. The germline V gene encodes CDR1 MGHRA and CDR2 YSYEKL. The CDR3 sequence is CASSSLDREHGYTF. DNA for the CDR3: TGCGCCAGCAGCTCTCTTGACAGGGAGCATGGCTACACCTTC.

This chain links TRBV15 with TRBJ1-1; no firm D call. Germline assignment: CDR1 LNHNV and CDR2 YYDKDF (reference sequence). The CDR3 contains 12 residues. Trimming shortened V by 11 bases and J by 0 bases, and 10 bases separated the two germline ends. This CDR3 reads CAAGLVNTEAFF. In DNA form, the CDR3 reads TGTGCCGCCGGTTTGGTGAACACTGAAGCTTTCTTT.

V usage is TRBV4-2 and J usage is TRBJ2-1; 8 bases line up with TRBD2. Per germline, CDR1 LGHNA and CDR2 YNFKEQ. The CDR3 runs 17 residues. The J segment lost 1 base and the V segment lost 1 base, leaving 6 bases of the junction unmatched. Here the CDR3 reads CASSQVGGGTSYNEQFF. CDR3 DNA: TGTGCCAGCAGCCAAGTTGGCGGGGGGACGTCCTACAATGAGCAGTTCTTC.